This T cell receptor beta chain was obtained from a study of CD8+ T cells in alopecia areata. The study, taken as a whole, reports: Patients displayed less clarity in TCR sharing than mice, a finding possibly related to HLA. Clonality was higher in lesional than normal scalp, especially in alopecia totalis/universalis. In scalp samples, resident alphabeta T cells of normal skin are also sequenced.

It was cDNA, reverse transcribed from extracted RNA, that served as the sequencing template. Produced via immunoSEQ multiplex PCR; TCRdb's table is partial and in-frame only. The sample shows roughly 64,000 clones, roughly 45% of them seen only once. There are 13 residues in the CDR3. This clone was seen only a few times. As yet, its antigen is unknown. The sample was NKG2D-low CD8+ T cells sorted from blood. The chain joins TRBV21-1 to TRBJ1-2; TRBD1, the D gene given by the table, was not confirmed from the DNA. TRBV21-1 is shown as a pseudogene. This receptor was obtained from a human donor with alopecia areata. This chain's CDR3 is CASSNPGNYGYTF. CDR3 DNA sequence: TGTGCCAGCAGCAACCCAGGGAACTATGGCTACACCTTC.